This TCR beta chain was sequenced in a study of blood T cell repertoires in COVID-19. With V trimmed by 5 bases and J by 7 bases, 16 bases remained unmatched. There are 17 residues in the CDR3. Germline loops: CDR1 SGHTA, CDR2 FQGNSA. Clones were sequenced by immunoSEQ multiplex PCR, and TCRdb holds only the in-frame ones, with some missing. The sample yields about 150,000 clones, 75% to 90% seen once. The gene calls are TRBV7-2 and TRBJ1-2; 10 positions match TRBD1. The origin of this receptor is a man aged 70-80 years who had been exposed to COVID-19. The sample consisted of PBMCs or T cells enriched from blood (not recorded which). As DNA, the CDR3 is TGTGCCAGCAGCCCGAGAGGAGACAGGGGGCGCGTTGGTGGCTACACCTTC. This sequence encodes CASSPRGDRGRVGGYTF.